A single sample gave rise to the 11 T cell receptor beta chains below, sequenced in a study of cytomegalovirus exposure and HLA in healthy donors. The PCR made use of 60 Vbeta and 13 Jbeta primers. Method: immunoSEQ multiplex PCR; TCRdb's copy keeps in-frame clones and lacks some. The top ten clones hold around 6.6% of a sample with about 160,000 clones, approximately 80% of them seen once. Sequenced sample: PBMCs. The source is a male donor in good health and CMV-seropositive.

The rearrangement links TRBV5-4 to TRBJ1-6, with D perhaps matching TRBD1 (6 bases). Per the germline V gene, CDR1 is SGHNT and CDR2 is YYREEE (reference sequence). CDR3 length: 15 amino acids. Trimming stripped 3 bases from V and 1 base from J, with 8 bases between. This CDR3 reads CASSSDRSYNSPLHF. The DNA for the CDR3 is TGTGCCAGCAGCTCAGACAGGTCCTATAATTCACCCCTCCACTTT.

The J gene is TRBJ2-7, the V gene TRBV7-9; 8 bases align to TRBD2. Trimming cost V 4 bases and J 6 bases; bases outside gene matches: 5. The germline CDR1 and CDR2 sequences are SEHNR and FQNEAQ (reference sequence). CDR3 length equals 13 residues. The CDR3 DNA sequence: TGTGCCAGCAGCTACACGGGGGGGACCGAGCAGTACTTC. Protein product: CASSYTGGTEQYF. Drawing the rest from reference TRBV7-9 and TRBJ2-7, the complete variable domain is DTGVSQNPRHKITKRGQNVTFRCDPISEHNRLYWYRQTLGQGPEFLTYFQNEAQLEKSRLLSDRFSAERPKGSFSTLEIQRTEQGDSAMYLCASSYTGGTEQYFGPGTRLTVT.

The chain combines TRBV19 with TRBJ2-1; D is perhaps TRBD2 (5 bases). V was trimmed by 2 bases and J by 3 bases, leaving 11 bases between them. The CDR3 covers 15 residues. Per germline, CDR1 LNHDA and CDR2 SQIVND (reference sequence). The DNA of the CDR3 is TGTGCCAGTAGTATAACCGGAGAGGGCTACAATGAGCAGTTCTTC. It encodes CASSITGEGYNEQFF.

The chain recombines TRBV19 with TRBJ2-5, with 12 bases fitting TRBD2. There are 17 residues in the CDR3. CDR1 and CDR2 from the germline V gene are LNHDA and SQIVND (reference sequence). Trimming removed 4 bases from V and 0 bases from J; junction bases left unmatched: 6. CDR3 protein: CASSTAGTSGYQETQYF. CDR3 DNA: TGTGCCAGTAGTACAGCTGGGACTAGCGGGTACCAAGAGACCCAGTACTTC.

This chain connects TRBV5-1 to TRBJ2-1, with 13 bases matching TRBD2. This CDR3 is built from 19 residues. J was trimmed by 3 bases and V by 3 bases; bases with no gene match: 12. Germline CDR1 is SGHRS and CDR2 is YFSETQ. The CDR3 DNA follows: TGCGCCAGCAGCTCTGCGGCAACGGGACTAGCGGGACTCTACAATGAGCAGTTCTTC. Translating gives CASSSAATGLAGLYNEQFF.

This chain connects TRBV5-1 to TRBJ2-2, with 7 bases aligning to TRBD2. The CDR3 spans 16 residues. Germline CDR1 reads SGHRS; CDR2 reads YFSETQ. V shed 1 base, J shed 2 bases, and the junction held 5 bases outside the gene matches. The CDR3 is CASSLFPSGNTGELFF. The CDR3 DNA reads TGCGCCAGCAGCTTGTTCCCTAGCGGAAACACCGGGGAGCTGTTTTTT.

V is TRBV6-5 and J is TRBJ2-5; D may be TRBD1 (6 bases). This CDR3 region has 12 residues. CDR1 is MNHEY and CDR2 is SVGAGI in the germline V gene. V was pared by 9 bases and J by 1 base, with 9 bases between. CDR3 nucleotide sequence: TGTGCCAGTTCGGACAGCCAAGAGACCCAGTACTTC. Amino acid sequence: CASSDSQETQYF.

The sample holds one count of this clone. The V and J genes are TRBV19 and TRBJ1-2, with TRBD1 identical over 8 bases. Trimming cost V 3 bases and J 7 bases; bases outside gene matches: 1. CDR1 and CDR2 (germline): LNHDA, SQIVND (reference sequence). This CDR3 is built from 12 residues. For the CDR3, the DNA is TGTGCCAGTAGTATCGACAGGGGTGGCTACACCTTC. Protein sequence: CASSIDRGGYTF.

The CDR3 bases are TGTGCCAGCAGTTCCAGAGATCGGGGCGAGCAGTACTTC. Residues: CASSSRDRGEQYF. V is TRBV7-9 and J is TRBJ2-7; tentatively, D is TRBD2 (5 bases). V shed 6 bases and J shed 6 bases, with 15 bases lying between them. The CDR3 contains 13 residues. The germline gives CDR1 SEHNR, CDR2 FQNEAQ (reference sequence).

The chain combines TRBV7-2 with TRBJ1-2; D call uncertain. The germline gives CDR1 SGHTA, CDR2 FQGNSA. Trimming left V 3 bases short and J 1 base short, with 12 bases between. This CDR3 has 15 amino acids. CDR3 DNA sequence: TGTGCCAGCAGCTTGAGTCACGGCGGTAACTATGGCTACACCTTC. Translating gives CASSLSHGGNYGYTF.

The chain recombines TRBV28 with TRBJ1-3; the D gene is possibly TRBD1 (5 bases). The ends were cut back, 4 bases at V and 0 bases at J, with 19 bases in the middle. The CDR3 covers 18 residues. Germline CDR1 and CDR2: MDHEN and SYDVKM. CDR3 region: CASSSLWGRAISGNTIYF. CDR3 coding DNA: TGTGCCAGCAGTTCATTATGGGGCAGGGCCATCTCTGGAAACACCATATATTTT.